The clone carrying this T cell receptor beta chain appeared many times. Antigen specificity is unknown. V lost 2 bases and J 7 bases, leaving 5 bases between the germline ends. The germline V gene has CDR1 LGHDT and CDR2 YNNKEL (reference sequence). The CDR3 totals 11 residues. These data belong to a study of blood T cells in healthy people across ages. The study, taken as a whole, reports: Estimated diversity across one million T cells was deemed an underestimate. Naive T cell percentage strongly correlated with TCR beta diversity.

PCR was performed a second time for 7 to 11 cycles using a sample-barcoded 5' primer and a J-beta primer mix. A template-switch adaptor containing 12 random nucleotides labeled each cDNA molecule. Every sample returned 2.5 million or more CDR3-containing paired-end reads. TCRdb independently ran MiXCR on the 5' RACE reads; one entry per CDR3 protein. In the table there are over 1,500,000 distinct CDR3 sequences, approximately 40% of which are singletons. This TCR was recovered from a human donor in good health. Sequencing was done on a sample of blood. This chain joins TRBV3-1 and TRBJ1-2; D ambiguous. The CDR3, as DNA: TGTGCCAGCAGCCAAAGTGGTGGCTACACCTTC. It specifies CASSQSGGYTF.